A selection of T cell receptor beta chains follows, all from one sample in a study of T-cell memory formation after mild COVID-19. TCRdb recomputed calls from the 5' RACE reads with MiXCR, one row per CDR3 protein. The repertoire has 280,000 or so distinct CDR3 sequences, roughly 8.2% of them found once; the top ten carry approximately 22%. Input material: PBMCs or a T cell subset sorted from them (not recorded which). These receptors came from a man aged 18 to 29 who had mild COVID-19 (a few samples of this study predate the infection). Cell type and time point are not known. The CDR3 runs from the conserved cysteine through the conserved F or W. The D gene is left open where the match is weak. The listing skips clone size in some rows; elsewhere it reads once, few, many or a size class.

clone_size | d_call | j_call | v_call | cdr3_nt | cdr3_aa
- | - | TRBJ1-4 | TRBV5-1 | TGCGCCAGCACATCCGGTCGCGGTAATGAAAAACTGTTTTTT | CASTSGRGNEKLFF
- | TRBD1 | TRBJ2-7 | TRBV7-9 | TGTGCCGGGCCACAAGGGGGGACAGGGAGGCCCTACGAGCAGTACTTC | CAGPQGGTGRPYEQYF
few | - | TRBJ2-5 | TRBV27 | TGTGCCAGCAGTTTTAGAGGCGACCCACAAGAGACCCAGTACTTC | CASSFRGDPQETQYF
few | - | TRBJ2-1 | TRBV12-3/TRBV12-4 | TGTGCCAGCAGTTTCATCTACAGCCATGAGCAGTTCTTC | CASSFIYSHEQFF
- | TRBD1 | TRBJ2-7 | TRBV6-2/TRBV6-3 | TGTGCCAGCAGAATAACACAGGGGATATCCTACGAGCAGTACTTC | CASRITQGISYEQYF
- | - | TRBJ2-2 | TRBV20-1 | TGCAGTGCTAGACCTACCCCGAACACCGGGGAGCTGTTTTTT | CSARPTPNTGELFF
- | - | TRBJ1-4 | TRBV27 | TGTGCCAGCAGTAACGGGGCAGGGAATGAAAAACTGTTTTTT | CASSNGAGNEKLFF
many | TRBD2 | TRBJ2-3 | TRBV4-3 | TGCGCCAGCAGCCAAGACGCTAGCGGCTTCACAGATACGCAGTATTTT | CASSQDASGFTDTQYF
many | - | TRBJ2-1 | TRBV18 | TGTGCCAGCTCACCTGCCTACAATGAGCAGTTCTTC | CASSPAYNEQFF
- | - | TRBJ2-1 | TRBV5-1 | TGCGCCAGCAGCTCTAGCGCTTTTTACAATGAGCAGTTCTTC | CASSSSAFYNEQFF
few | - | TRBJ2-3 | TRBV3-1 | TGTGCCAGCAGCCAAGGACCGGCCGCTACAGATACGCAGTATTTT | CASSQGPAATDTQYF
few | TRBD1 | TRBJ2-1 | TRBV29-1 | TGCAGCGTTATGGACAGGGGGAATGAGCAGTTCTTC | CSVMDRGNEQFF
- | - | TRBJ2-3 | TRBV7-6 | TGTGCCAGCAGCTTAGCCAGGGACGCGGATACGCAGTATTTT | CASSLARDADTQYF
few | - | TRBJ2-3 | TRBV5-1 | TGCGCCAGCAGCATTGCCGACCCGACCCCCCACACAGATACGCAGTATTTT | CASSIADPTPHTDTQYF
medium-sized | - | TRBJ1-2 | TRBV20-1 | TGCAGTGCTGACGACAGCTATGGCTACACCTTC | CSADDSYGYTF
few | TRBD1 | TRBJ2-2 | TRBV29-1 | TGCAGCGTTCCAACGGACAGGTCAAACACCGGGGAGCTGTTTTTT | CSVPTDRSNTGELFF
few | TRBD1 | TRBJ1-4 | TRBV6-5 | TGTGCCAGCAGCGGACAGGCCGCAACTAATGAAAAACTGTTTTTT | CASSGQAATNEKLFF
few | TRBD2 | TRBJ2-3 | TRBV4-2 | TGTGCCAGCAGCCAACTACTAGCGGGGGGCACAGATACGCAGTATTTT | CASSQLLAGGTDTQYF
- | - | TRBJ2-2 | TRBV7-6 | TGTGCCAGCAGCCTGGACCTCGGGGAGCTGTTTTTT | CASSLDLGELFF
few | - | TRBJ1-3 | TRBV6-2/TRBV6-3 | TGTGCCAGCTTCGCCGGGATGGCCATATATTTT | CASFAGMAIYF
few | - | TRBJ1-5 | TRBV5-6 | TGTGCCAGCAGCTTGGGGTTTCCAGGAGGACAGCCCCAGCATTTT | CASSLGFPGGQPQHF
few | - | TRBJ1-1 | TRBV6-6 | TGTGCCAGCAGTTACGTAGTGACCGCTGAAGCTTTCTTT | CASSYVVTAEAFF
- | - | TRBJ1-2 | TRBV5-1 | TGCGCCAGCAGCTTGACAGGACCCGAGGGCTACACCTTC | CASSLTGPEGYTF
few | TRBD1 | TRBJ1-1 | TRBV7-8 | TGTGCCAGCAGCCGGGACAGGGGGCGCCGGACTGAAGCTTTCTTT | CASSRDRGRRTEAFF
few | - | TRBJ1-1 | TRBV6-6 | TGTGCCAGCATGCCTCACCAGGCTGAAACTGAAGCTTTCTTT | CASMPHQAETEAFF
few | TRBD1 | TRBJ2-7 | TRBV6-5 | TGTGCCAGCAGTTACTCGTCCGGACAGGGAGGCTACGAGCAGTACTTC | CASSYSSGQGGYEQYF
few | - | TRBJ1-2 | TRBV29-1 | TGCAGCGACAGGGCTGGCTACACCTTC | CSDRAGYTF
few | TRBD1 | TRBJ1-2 | TRBV7-2 | TGTGCCAGCACTAAGACAGGGGGTAACTATGGCTACACCTTC | CASTKTGGNYGYTF
- | - | TRBJ2-2 | TRBV20-1 | TGCAGTGCCCCTCACTATGGGAACACCGGGGAGCTGTTTTTT | CSAPHYGNTGELFF
few | TRBD1 | TRBJ1-1 | TRBV5-1 | TGCGCCAGCAGCTCGACAGGGGGCTACACTGAAGCTTTCTTT | CASSSTGGYTEAFF
- | - | TRBJ1-2 | TRBV7-2 | TGTGCCAGCAGCTTAATGGGTGACGTCTCCTATGGCTACACCTTC | CASSLMGDVSYGYTF
many | - | TRBJ1-2 | TRBV10-3 | TGTGCCATCAGTGACACGTTTTATGGCTACACCTTC | CAISDTFYGYTF
few | TRBD2 | TRBJ2-3 | TRBV14 | TGTGCCAGCAGCCAACTAGCGGGGGCTACAGATACGCAGTATTTT | CASSQLAGATDTQYF
- | - | TRBJ1-1 | TRBV5-1 | TGCGCCAGCAGCTTGGGACGGGGTGATGGCACTGAAGCTTTCTTT | CASSLGRGDGTEAFF
few | - | TRBJ2-1 | TRBV15 | TGTGCCACCGCTGGGACAATTAGCTCCTACAATGAGCAGTTCTTC | CATAGTISSYNEQFF
- | - | TRBJ2-5 | TRBV29-1 | TGCAGCGTTGGGGAGGTAGCGGTCAACGTGGGGACCCAGTACTTC | CSVGEVAVNVGTQYF
few | - | TRBJ1-4 | TRBV20-1 | TGCAGTGCTCCGGACAGAACCGATGAAAAACTGTTTTTT | CSAPDRTDEKLFF
few | TRBD1 | TRBJ1-1 | TRBV7-9 | TGTGCCAGCAGCTTTCGTATGGGACAGTCCCTAAACACTGAAGCTTTCTTT | CASSFRMGQSLNTEAFF
- | - | TRBJ2-3 | TRBV9 | TGTGCCAGCAGCGCCGGTGACTATAGCACAGATACGCAGTATTTT | CASSAGDYSTDTQYF
- | - | TRBJ2-2 | TRBV28 | TGTGCCAGCAGTTTCGGTCAATGGAACACCGGGGAGCTGTTTTTT | CASSFGQWNTGELFF
few | - | TRBJ2-1 | TRBV10-3 | TGTGCCATCAGTGAACGGGGGAATTTCAATGAGCAGTTCTTC | CAISERGNFNEQFF
- | - | TRBJ2-2 | TRBV7-8 | TGTGCCAGCCTAGAACAGGGTCTCCCAAACACCGGGGAGCTGTTTTTT | CASLEQGLPNTGELFF
few | - | TRBJ2-1 | TRBV6-6 | TGTGCCAGCAGTAGAGGACTTGAGGAGCAGTTCTTC | CASSRGLEEQFF
- | - | TRBJ2-3 | TRBV4-1 | TGCGCCAGCAGCCAAGATCCTTTCGGAATGCCAGATACGCAGTATTTT | CASSQDPFGMPDTQYF
- | - | TRBJ1-2 | TRBV9 | TGTGCCAGCAGCGCCTCAGGGTTAGCTAACTATGGCTACACCTTC | CASSASGLANYGYTF
- | TRBD2 | TRBJ2-1 | TRBV7-8 | TGTGCCAGCAGCCACGGGACTAGCGGGGCGTACAATGAGCAGTTCTTC | CASSHGTSGAYNEQFF
few | - | TRBJ2-1 | TRBV9 | TGTGCCAGCAGCGTAGTCGTGGGAAATGAGCAGTTCTTC | CASSVVVGNEQFF
- | - | TRBJ2-5 | TRBV7-9 | TGTGCCAGCGTACAGGGAGAGGAGACCCAGTACTTC | CASVQGEETQYF